The source of this TCR beta chain is a study of blood T cell repertoires in COVID-19. Method: immunoSEQ multiplex PCR; TCRdb's copy keeps in-frame clones and lacks some. The sample consists of 150,000 to 200,000 clones, about four fifths of them appearing once. The CDR3 contains 12 residues. Germline V gene sequence: CDR1 KGHDR, CDR2 SFDVKD. Trimming took off 4 bases at V and 5 bases at J, with 7 bases between the two ends. The specimen was PBMCs or T cells enriched from blood (not recorded which). The chain recombines TRBV24-1 with TRBJ1-2; D is unclear. The receptor's source is a woman aged 60-75 years who had recovered from COVID-19. CDR3 amino acids: CATSDPRYGYTF. Here the CDR3 DNA reads TGTGCCACCAGTGACCCTAGATATGGCTACACCTTC.